This T cell receptor beta chain stems from a study of T-cell reconstitution after alpha-beta-depleted transplantation in children. Findings and caveats of the study: T cells produced anew were the main source of T-cell counts and diversity one year after transplant. Surviving recipient cells, namely T cells and thymic progenitors, were the source of high day-60 TCRbeta diversity in some patients.

The length of the CDR3 is 18 residues. In regard to this clonotype: Antigen: not known.

Unique molecular identifiers were incorporated when the TCRbeta library was constructed. TCRdb called the PCR reads again in MiXCR, with one record for every CDR3 protein. Of around 800,000 distinct CDR3 sequences in the sample, less than 20% were seen once. This receptor was obtained from a male patient younger than 18 who had a stem cell transplant for acute lymphoblastic leukemia, so the T cells may come from the graft donor. Here the sequenced sample was PBMCs, mostly from graft donor cells, taken 360 days after TCRalphabeta/CD19-depleted stem cell transplant. The J gene is TRBJ2-1, the V gene TRBV21-1; the table assigns TRBD2, which was not confirmed against the DNA. TRBV21-1 is an annotated pseudogene. The DNA for the CDR3 is TGTGCCAGCAGCAGGACTGGACTAGCGGGAGGGCAGATAGGAGAGCAGTTCTTC. This translates into CASSRTGLAGGQIGEQFF.